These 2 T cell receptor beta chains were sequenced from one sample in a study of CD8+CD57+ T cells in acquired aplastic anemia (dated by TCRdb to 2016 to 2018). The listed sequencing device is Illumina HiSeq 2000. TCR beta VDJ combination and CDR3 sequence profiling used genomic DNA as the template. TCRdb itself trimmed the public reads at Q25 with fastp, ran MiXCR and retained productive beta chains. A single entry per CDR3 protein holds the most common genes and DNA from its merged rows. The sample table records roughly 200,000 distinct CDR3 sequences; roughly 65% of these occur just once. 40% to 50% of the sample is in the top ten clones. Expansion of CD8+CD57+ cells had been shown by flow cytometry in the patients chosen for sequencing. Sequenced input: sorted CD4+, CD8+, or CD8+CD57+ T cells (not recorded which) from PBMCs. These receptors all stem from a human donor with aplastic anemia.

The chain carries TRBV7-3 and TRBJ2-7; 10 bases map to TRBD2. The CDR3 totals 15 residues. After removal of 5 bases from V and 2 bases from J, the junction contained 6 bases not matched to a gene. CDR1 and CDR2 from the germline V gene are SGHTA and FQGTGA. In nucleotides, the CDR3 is TGTGCCAGCAGCCCAACCGGGACTAGCGCCTACGAGCAGTACTTC. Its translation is CASSPTGTSAYEQYF.

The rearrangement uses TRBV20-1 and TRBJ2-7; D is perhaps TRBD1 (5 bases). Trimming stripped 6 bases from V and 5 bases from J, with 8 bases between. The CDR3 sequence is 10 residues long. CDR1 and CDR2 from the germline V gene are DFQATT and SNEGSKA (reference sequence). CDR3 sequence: CSAGVNEQYF. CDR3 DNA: TGCAGTGCAGGGGTCAACGAGCAGTACTTC.